The clone carrying this T cell receptor beta chain occurred once. The data belong to a study of blood T cell repertoires in COVID-19. Assay used: immunoSEQ multiplex PCR; TCRdb lists only in-frame clones, some missing. The sample holds roughly 270,000 clones; approximately 86% are singletons and the top ten take roughly 9%. CDR3 length equals 14 residues. Germline assignment: CDR1 KGHDR and CDR2 SFDVKD. The junction had 8 bases not matched to a gene; V was cut back by 7 bases and J by 6 bases. The clonotype was recovered from a young man with active or convalescent COVID-19. The rearrangement uses TRBV24-1 and TRBJ1-5; 7 bases agree with TRBD1. The source material was peripheral blood. The CDR3 here is CATRAVNRGQPQHF. The CDR3 nucleotides are TGTGCCACCAGAGCCGTTAACAGGGGTCAGCCCCAGCATTTT.